The clone carrying this T cell receptor beta chain was counted many times. Its antigen is undetermined. The entry originates in a study of molecular identifiers for immune sequencing clone quantification. At the level of the study: Five portions were made in replicates from RNA of roughly 21,000 or 96,000 naive CD8 cells, and four underwent sequencing.

V lost 1 base and J lost 0, with 4 bases in between. The CDR3 sequence is 13 residues long. Per germline, CDR1 SQVTM and CDR2 ANQGSEA. In TCRdb, the PCR reads were re-called with MiXCR into one record per CDR3 protein. Here the sample spans over 600,000 distinct CDR3 sequences, just under 20% being singletons. Overall study results and limits: Should identical TCR molecules share a barcode, the sizes of highly expanded clones could be underestimated.

The chain joins TRBV29-1 to TRBJ1-5; D ambiguous. Sequences were obtained from naive CD8+ T cells from blood, with Jurkat cell RNA spiked in. As for subset: FACS-sorted CD8+CD4-CCR7+CD45RA+ naive T cells. This clonotype originated in a human donor in good health. Some libraries in this study had Jurkat cell RNA spiked in. The CDR3 here is CSVEAGSNQPQHF. Written as DNA, the CDR3 is TGCAGCGTTGAAGCAGGTAGCAATCAGCCCCAGCATTTT.